The 10 T cell receptor beta chains below all came from one sample that was sequenced in a study of blood T cell repertoires in COVID-19. Profiled with immunoSEQ multiplex PCR; TCRdb holds only in-frame clones, not every one. The table lists more than 200,000 clones, around 86% of them singletons. The sample was PBMCs or T cells enriched from blood (not recorded which). These receptors originate from a man aged 30 to 45 in a cohort exposed to, infected with or recovered from COVID-19 (not recorded which).

The genes are TRBV2 and TRBJ1-5, with D tentatively TRBD1 (6 bases). This CDR3 has 17 amino acids. With 6 bases removed from V and 6 bases from J, the gap between germline ends came to 24 bases. The V gene's germline CDR1 is SNHLY and CDR2 FYNNEI. The chain's CDR3 is CASRPSGKWDILQPQHF. In nucleotides, the CDR3 is TGTGCCAGCAGACCAAGTGGGAAGTGGGACATACTTCAGCCCCAGCATTTT.

This clone was detected a few times. The V and J genes are TRBV3-1 (or the pseudogene TRBV3-2) and TRBJ2-2, with D unresolved. CDR3 size: 16 residues. With 1 base removed from V and 3 bases from J, the gap between germline ends came to 12 bases. Per the germline V gene, CDR1 is LGHDT and CDR2 is YNNKEL (reference sequence). The CDR3 is CASSQAHFADTGELFF. The DNA of the CDR3 is TGTGCCAGCAGCCAAGCCCACTTCGCGGACACCGGGGAGCTGTTTTTT.

This clone has only a few counts. The CDR3 spells CASSYPGTVGEKLFF. The CDR3 DNA sequence: TGTGCCAGTAGTTACCCAGGGACAGTCGGTGAAAAACTGTTTTTT. The V and J genes are TRBV19 and TRBJ1-4; 7 positions agree with TRBD1. V was pared by 5 bases and J by 7 bases, with 10 bases of the junction left unmatched. The CDR3 covers 15 residues. Germline V CDR1 and CDR2: LNHDA, SQIVND (reference sequence).

This clone was recorded only once. The V and J genes are TRBV29-1 and TRBJ1-5; D is uncertain. CDR3 size: 13 residues. Germline V gives CDR1 SQVTM, CDR2 ANQGSEA. Between the trimmed V and J ends, which lost 0 bases and 7 bases, there was a span of 10 bases. This chain's CDR3 is CSVEDQEGQPQHF. The CDR3 nucleotides are TGCAGCGTTGAAGATCAAGAGGGACAGCCCCAGCATTTT.

This chain links TRBV5-4 with TRBJ2-2; 8 bases are shared with TRBD2. The CDR3 length is 13 residues. The germline V gene has CDR1 SGHNT and CDR2 YYREEE (reference sequence). Trimming cost V 6 bases and J 6 bases; bases outside gene matches: 4. CDR3 protein: CASKRELAGELFF. DNA for the CDR3: TGTGCCAGCAAGCGGGAGCTAGCCGGGGAGCTGTTTTTT.

The genes are TRBV29-1 and TRBJ2-7; D might be TRBD2 (6 bases). Deletions cut 6 bases from V and 6 bases from J, with 21 bases between. CDR1 SQVTM and CDR2 ANQGSEA come from the germline V gene. This CDR3 is 14 amino acids long. The CDR3 sequence is CSVDKVGGIAEQYF. CDR3 sequence (DNA): TGCAGCGTCGACAAAGTTGGAGGGATAGCCGAGCAGTACTTC.

This clone has a single count. The V call is TRBV7-9, the J call TRBJ2-2, with D possibly matching TRBD1 (5 bases). Germline V CDR1 and CDR2: SEHNR, FQNEAQ (reference sequence). V lost 5 bases and J lost 3, with 13 bases in between. This CDR3 region has 15 residues. CDR3: CASSPTFRDTGELFF. The CDR3 DNA is TGTGCCAGCAGCCCGACGTTCAGGGACACCGGGGAGCTGTTTTTT.

The V call is TRBV7-8, the J call TRBJ2-1, with 7 bases fitting TRBD2. V lost 6 bases and J lost 12; bases outside the gene matches: 14. Germline-derived CDR1 and CDR2 are SGHVS and FQNEAQ. The CDR3 has 14 amino acids. CDR3 sequence: CASSPLGAGVGQFF. CDR3 sequence (DNA): TGTGCCAGCAGTCCACTCGGGGCGGGAGTTGGGCAGTTCTTC.

This chain links TRBV2 with TRBJ2-5; 8 bases line up with TRBD1. Trimming at V came to 5 bases and at J to 2 bases, leaving 7 bases not matched to a gene. The CDR3 is 15 amino acids. Germline assignment: CDR1 SNHLY and CDR2 FYNNEI. The CDR3 reads CASSLNQGAQETQYF. CDR3 nucleotide sequence: TGTGCCAGCAGTTTGAATCAGGGGGCGCAAGAGACCCAGTACTTC.

The V gene is TRBV7-9, the J gene TRBJ2-5; no reliable D call. This CDR3 spans 12 amino acids. From germline, CDR1 is SEHNR and CDR2 FQNEAQ (reference sequence). Trimming removed 1 base at V and 5 bases at J, with 5 bases between. The chain's CDR3 is CASSLGLETQYF. CDR3 DNA sequence: TGTGCCAGCAGCTTAGGACTGGAGACCCAGTACTTC.